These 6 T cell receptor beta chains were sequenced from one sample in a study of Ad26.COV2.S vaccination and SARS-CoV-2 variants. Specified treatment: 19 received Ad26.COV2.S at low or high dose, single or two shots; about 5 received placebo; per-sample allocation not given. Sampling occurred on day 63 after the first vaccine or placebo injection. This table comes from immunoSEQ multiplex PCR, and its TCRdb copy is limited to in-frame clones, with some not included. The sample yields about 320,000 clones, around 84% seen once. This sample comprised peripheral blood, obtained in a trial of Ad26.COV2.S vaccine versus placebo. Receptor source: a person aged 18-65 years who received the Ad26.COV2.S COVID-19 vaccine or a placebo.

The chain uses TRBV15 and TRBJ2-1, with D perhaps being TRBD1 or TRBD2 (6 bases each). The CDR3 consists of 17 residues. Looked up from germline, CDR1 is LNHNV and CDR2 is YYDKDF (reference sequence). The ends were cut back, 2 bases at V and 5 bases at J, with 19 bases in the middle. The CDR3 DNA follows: TGTGCCACCAGCAGATCCTATCGGGGGACAACCCACAATGAGCAGTTCTTC. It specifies CATSRSYRGTTHNEQFF.

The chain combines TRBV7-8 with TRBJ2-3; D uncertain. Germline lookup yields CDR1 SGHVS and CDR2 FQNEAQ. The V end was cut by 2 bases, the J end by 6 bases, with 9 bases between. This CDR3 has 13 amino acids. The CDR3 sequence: CASSLNPSDTQYF. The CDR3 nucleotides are TGTGCCAGCAGCTTAAATCCCTCCGATACGCAGTATTTT.

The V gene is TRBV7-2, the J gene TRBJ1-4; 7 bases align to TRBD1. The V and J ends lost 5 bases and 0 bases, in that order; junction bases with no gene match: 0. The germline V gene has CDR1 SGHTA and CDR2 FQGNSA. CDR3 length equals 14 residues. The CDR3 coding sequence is TGTGCCAGCAGCGACAGGGCAACTAATGAAAAACTGTTTTTT. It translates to CASSDRATNEKLFF.

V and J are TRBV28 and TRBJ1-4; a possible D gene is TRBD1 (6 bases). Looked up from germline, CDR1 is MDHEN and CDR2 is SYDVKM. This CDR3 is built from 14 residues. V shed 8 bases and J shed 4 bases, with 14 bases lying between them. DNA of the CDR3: TGTGCCAGCGCTTCGGGACAACTTAATGAAAAACTGTTTTTT. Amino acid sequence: CASASGQLNEKLFF.

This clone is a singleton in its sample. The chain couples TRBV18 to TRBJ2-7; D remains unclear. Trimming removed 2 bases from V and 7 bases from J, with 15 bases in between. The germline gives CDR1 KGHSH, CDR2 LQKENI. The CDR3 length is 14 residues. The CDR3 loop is CASSPGLSALEQYF. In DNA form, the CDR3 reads TGTGCCAGCTCACCAGGTCTGAGTGCCTTGGAGCAGTACTTC.

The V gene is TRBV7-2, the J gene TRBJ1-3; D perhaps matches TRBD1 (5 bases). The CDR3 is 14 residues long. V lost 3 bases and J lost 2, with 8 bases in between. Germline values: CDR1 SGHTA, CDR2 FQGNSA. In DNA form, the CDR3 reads TGTGCCAGCAGCTTGGGGCGGACTGGAAACACCATATATTTT. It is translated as CASSLGRTGNTIYF.